These T cell receptor beta chains were read from a single sample in a study of regulatory T cells in long-lasting Graves disease. Each CDR3 protein is one row after TCRdb ran MiXCR on the multiplex PCR reads. The sample consists of 350,000 to 500,000 distinct CDR3 sequences, about 21% of them appearing once. The source was peripheral blood mononuclear cells (PBMCs), collected when the disease was refractory, from a patient treated with antithyroid drugs. The receptors here all came from a female donor with Graves disease. Each CDR3 is given with its conserved first and last residue. D genes are given only for firm matches. Size values are once, few and many counts, or a class for expanded clones, and some rows have none.

clone size	CDR3 length	D gene	V gene	J gene	CDR3 protein	CDR3 DNA
many	12	.	TRBV10-3	TRBJ2-2	CAIRPDTGELFF	TGTGCCATCAGGCCAGACACCGGGGAGCTGTTTTTT
many	14	TRBD1	TRBV5-1	TRBJ1-4	CASSSSGGQEKLFF	TGCGCCAGCAGCTCATCAGGGGGCCAAGAAAAACTGTTTTTT
few	13	.	TRBV7-9	TRBJ2-2	CASSSLEGGELFF	TGTGCCAGCAGCTCCCTCGAGGGAGGGGAGCTGTTTTTT
.	14	.	TRBV20-1	TRBJ2-1	CSASQGGSYNEQFF	TGCAGTGCTAGTCAAGGGGGCTCCTACAATGAGCAGTTCTTC
many	15	.	TRBV28	TRBJ2-7	CASSLSVPSGWEQYF	TGTGCCAGCAGTTTATCCGTCCCCTCGGGGTGGGAGCAGTACTTC
.	9	TRBD2	TRBV2	TRBJ2-1	CAAGDEQFF	TGTGCCGCGGGGGATGAGCAGTTCTTC
many	14	.	TRBV6-5	TRBJ2-7	CASSSQGLDYEQYF	TGTGCCAGCAGTTCCCAGGGACTGGATTACGAGCAGTACTTC
many	15	TRBD2	TRBV6-1	TRBJ2-5	CASTHILAGQETQYF	TGTGCCAGCACCCACATCCTAGCGGGACAAGAGACCCAGTACTTC
many	11	TRBD1	TRBV28	TRBJ2-7	CASSFRDREYF	TGTGCCAGCAGTTTCCGGGACAGGGAGTACTTC
many	15	.	TRBV28	TRBJ1-6	CAIQTNTGLGSPLHF	TGTGCCATCCAAACGAATACAGGGCTGGGTTCACCCCTCCACTTT